Below, 9 T cell receptor beta chains from the same sample are listed, as sequenced in a study of CD8 T cells in ankylosing spondylitis. TCRdb processed the 5' RACE reads anew with MiXCR; each CDR3 protein has one entry. The table lists fewer than 200,000 distinct CDR3 sequences, 15% to 20% of them singletons. The sample taken for sequencing was blood, either unsorted or a sorted T cell fraction (not recorded which). The source of these receptors is a male donor with ankylosing spondylitis or in good health (not recorded which).

Many counts were recorded for this clonotype. V is TRBV6-1 and J is TRBJ2-7; 10 bases agree with TRBD2. The CDR3 is 16 amino acids. J lost 5 bases, V lost 7 bases, and 14 bases had no gene match. From germline, CDR1 is MNHNS and CDR2 SASEGT. CDR3 in DNA: TGTGCCAGCACCACGACGGCTAGCGGGAGTGGCAACGAGCAGTACTTC. Its protein is CASTTTASGSGNEQYF.

This clonotype has a handful of counts. This chain links TRBV28 with TRBJ2-4; possible D gene TRBD1, 5 bases. Germline CDR1 and CDR2: MDHEN and SYDVKM. CDR3 length: 17 residues. V was trimmed by 5 bases and J by 8 bases, leaving 25 bases between them. CDR3 nucleotides: TGTGCCAGCAGTCTTGTTGGGGCAGGGTCCAAAAGGCACATTCAGTACTTC. Its protein product is CASSLVGAGSKRHIQYF. Looking up the rest from reference TRBV28 and TRBJ2-4 gives the full variable domain: DVKVTQSSRYLVKRTGEKVFLECVQDMDHENMFWYRQDPGLGLRLIYFSYDVKMKEKGDIPEGYSVSREKKERFSLILESASTNQTSMYLCASSLVGAGSKRHIQYFGAGTRLSVL.

This clonotype has just a few counts. The chain is built from TRBV5-1 and TRBJ1-2, with a possible D match to TRBD1 (6 bases). V was pared by 4 bases and J by 8 bases, with 18 bases between. In germline, CDR1 is SGHRS, CDR2 YFSETQ. This CDR3 has 14 residues. The chain's CDR3 is CASSQQGSIQGYTF. Written as DNA, the CDR3 is TGCGCCAGCAGCCAACAGGGCTCTATACAGGGCTACACCTTC.

On this clonotype itself: Germline and junction disagree at one end, which may indicate a read error. V gene TRBV20-1 combines with J gene TRBJ1-2, with D perhaps matching TRBD1 (5 bases). This CDR3 is 16 amino acids long. Germline values: CDR1 DFQATT, CDR2 SNEGSKA (reference sequence). As DNA, the CDR3 is TGCTGTGCTAGGCGGGGCGGGCTGAGGCTTAACTATGGCTACACCTTC. Its translation: CCARRGGLRLNYGYTF.

This chain uses TRBV2 with TRBJ1-1; D is possibly TRBD1 (6 bases). Germline CDR1 and CDR2: SNHLY and FYNNEI. Trimming stripped 7 bases from V and 0 bases from J, with 9 bases between. The CDR3 has 13 amino acids. For the CDR3, the DNA is TGTGCCAGCAACAAGGGGGTGAACACTGAAGCTTTCTTT. This sequence encodes CASNKGVNTEAFF.

This clonotype was seen ten or more times. The gene calls are TRBV20-1 and TRBJ1-6, with unresolved D. This CDR3 contains 12 residues. The V gene's germline CDR1 is DFQATT and CDR2 SNEGSKA (reference sequence). V shed 3 bases and J shed 13 bases, with 13 bases lying between them. The CDR3 DNA reads TGCAGTGCTAGTGGTGGCGGCCCTCCCCTCCACTTT. This translates into CSASGGGPPLHF.

Many counts were recorded for this clonotype. The chain is built from TRBV20-1 and TRBJ1-1; 8 positions agree with TRBD1. The V and J ends lost 3 bases and 4 bases, in that order; junction bases with no gene match: 7. Germline V CDR1 and CDR2: DFQATT, SNEGSKA (reference sequence). The CDR3 is 14 residues long. CDR3 DNA sequence: TGCAGTGCTAGCAGACAGGGGTTGGGCACTGAAGCTTTCTTT. Translating it yields CSASRQGLGTEAFF.

The J gene is TRBJ2-1, the V gene TRBV20-1; no definite D call. This CDR3 has 12 residues. Per the germline V gene, CDR1 is DFQATT and CDR2 is SNEGSKA (reference sequence). With 3 bases removed from V and 3 bases from J, the gap between germline ends came to 6 bases. DNA for the CDR3: TGCAGTGCTAGGGCCAGCTACAATGAGCAGTTCTTC. This gives the protein CSARASYNEQFF.

This clonotype was counted between two and nine times. The CDR3 here is CASSLKGQGADTQYF. Written as DNA, the CDR3 is TGCGCCAGCAGCTTGAAGGGACAGGGGGCAGATACGCAGTATTTT. The rearrangement joins TRBV5-1 to TRBJ2-3; TRBD1 matches 11 bases. The CDR3 sequence is 15 residues long. Per germline, CDR1 SGHRS and CDR2 YFSETQ. J was trimmed by 4 bases and V by 1 base; bases with no gene match: 2.